The 19 T cell receptor beta chains below come from one sample, sequenced in a study of CD4+ T cells in melanoma. The method was immunoSEQ multiplex PCR; TCRdb's version includes in-frame clones alone and lacks a portion of them. The sample holds tens of thousands of clones, roughly two thirds seen once. The specimen sequenced was tumor tissue. The receptors originated from a human donor with melanoma.

As regards this clone: A read error may produce the germline difference seen at one junction end. J is TRBJ2-5 and V is TRBV7-7; D remains unclear. The CDR3 is 14 amino acids. Germline CDR1 and CDR2: SSHAT and FNYEAQ (reference sequence). CDR3 amino acids: CASSLSPYQETQYF. The CDR3 DNA follows: TGTGCTAGCAGCTTATCCCCGTACCAAGAGACCCAGTACTTC.

J is TRBJ2-1 and V is TRBV2, with D perhaps being TRBD1 or TRBD2 (5 bases each). The CDR3 spans 15 residues. V lost 2 bases, J lost 8 bases, and 16 bases lay in between. Germline-derived CDR1 and CDR2 are SNHLY and FYNNEI. Here the CDR3 reads CASSEHGALTDEQFF. CDR3 in DNA: TGTGCCAGCAGTGAACACGGGGCGCTTACAGATGAGCAGTTCTTC.

The CDR3 bases are TGTGCCAGCAGCCGGAACTTCCACCGGTCTAATGAAAAACTGTTTTTT. Amino acids: CASSRNFHRSNEKLFF. The chain couples TRBV7-9 to TRBJ1-4, with no clear D. Trimming took off 5 bases at V and 3 bases at J, with 16 bases between the two ends. CDR3 length: 16 amino acids. CDR1 is SEHNR, CDR2 FQNEAQ, per germline (reference sequence).

This chain links TRBV5-5 with TRBJ2-3, with 9 bases lining up with TRBD2. Germline assignment: CDR1 SGHKS and CDR2 YYEKEE (reference sequence). The trim removed 2 bases at V and 2 bases at J, leaving 3 bases unmatched. The CDR3 totals 15 residues. In nucleotides, the CDR3 is TGTGCCAGCAGCTTACTAGCGGGCATCACAGATACGCAGTATTTT. It encodes CASSLLAGITDTQYF. Supplemented by reference TRBV5-5 and TRBJ2-3, the full variable domain reads DAGVTQSPTHLIKTRGQQVTLRCSPISGHKSVSWYQQVLGQGPQFIFQYYEKEERGRGNFPDRFSARQFPNYSSELNVNALLLGDSALYLCASSLLAGITDTQYFGPGTRLTVL.

CDR3 coding DNA: TGTGCCAGCAGCCGGGAGGCGCAGCCCCAGCATTTT. This codes for CASSREAQPQHF. J is TRBJ1-5 and V is TRBV28; no reliable D call. V was clipped by 6 bases and J by 7 bases, with 10 bases between them. The germline CDR1 and CDR2 sequences are MDHEN and SYDVKM. The CDR3 totals 12 residues.

This chain links TRBV25-1 with TRBJ1-6; D remains unclear. The V end lost 1 base, the J end lost 7 bases, and 5 bases lay between the germline ends. CDR1 MGHDK and CDR2 SYGVNS come from the germline V gene. This CDR3 spans 13 amino acids. For the CDR3, the DNA is TGTGCCAGCAGTGAATCTTGGAATTCACCCCTCCACTTT. This gives the protein CASSESWNSPLHF.

The V call is TRBV6-1, the J call TRBJ2-5; a possible D gene is TRBD2 (6 bases). Germline assignment: CDR1 MNHNS and CDR2 SASEGT. CDR3 length equals 16 residues. The V end lost 2 bases, the J end lost 5 bases, and 18 bases lay between the germline ends. DNA for the CDR3: TGTGCCAGCAGTGAACTGGGCGGGGAAGGGTCCGAGACCCAGTACTTC. Protein: CASSELGGEGSETQYF.

CDR3 nucleotide sequence: TGTGCCAGCAGCTTGGCCGGGACAGGGAACACCGGGGAGCTGTTTTTT. As protein: CASSLAGTGNTGELFF. The chain employs TRBV5-6 and TRBJ2-2; TRBD1 matches 8 bases. The junction had 2 bases not matched to a gene; V was cut back by 0 bases and J by 1 base. There are 16 residues in the CDR3. Germline CDR1 is SGHDT and CDR2 is YYEEEE.

This clone is a singleton in its sample. DNA for the CDR3: TGCGCCAGCAGCCAAGAAGGACATGATAATTCACCCCTCCACTTT. It translates to CASSQEGHDNSPLHF. The chain joins TRBV4-3 to TRBJ1-6; TRBD1 is a possible D gene (5 bases). Germline CDR1 LGHNA, CDR2 YSLEER. Trimming removed 0 bases from V and 5 bases from J, with 8 bases in between. The CDR3 consists of 15 residues.

The chain has TRBV7-6 and TRBJ2-7, with D perhaps matching TRBD2 (7 bases). Germline CDR1 is SGHVS and CDR2 is FNYEAQ. The CDR3 is 15 residues long. The V end was cut by 2 bases, the J end by 1 base, with 12 bases between. The CDR3 bases are TGTGCCAGCAGCTTATTCGGGGGGACATCCTACGAGCAGTACTTC. This encodes CASSLFGGTSYEQYF. The full variable domain, completed using reference TRBV7-6 and TRBJ2-7, is GAGVSQSPRYKVTKRGQDVALRCDPISGHVSLYWYRQALGQGPEFLTYFNYEAQQDKSGLPNDRFSAERPEGSISTLTIQRTEQRDSAMYRCASSLFGGTSYEQYFGPGTRLTVT.

The chain employs TRBV11-2 and TRBJ2-7, with 8 bases that match TRBD1. J gave up 4 bases and V 5 bases, and 7 bases lay outside the gene matches. The germline gives CDR1 SGHAT, CDR2 FQNNGV. The CDR3 runs 14 residues. The CDR3 protein is CASSQTGVGYEQYF. CDR3 bases: TGTGCCAGCAGCCAGACAGGGGTCGGATACGAGCAGTACTTC.

J is TRBJ2-3 and V is TRBV4-1; 7 nucleotides match TRBD1. The CDR3 covers 16 residues. The V and J ends lost 6 bases and 1 base, in that order; junction bases with no gene match: 10. Germline V gives CDR1 MGHRA, CDR2 YSYEKL. CDR3 nucleotide sequence: TGCGCCAGCAGTCGAAGGGGGCATCTGGGCACAGATACGCAGTATTTT. As protein: CASSRRGHLGTDTQYF.

V and J are TRBV6-1 and TRBJ2-5; D not certain. The CDR3 covers 13 residues. Germline V gene sequence: CDR1 MNHNS, CDR2 SASEGT. The V gene lost 3 bases and the J gene lost 0 bases, with 5 bases spanning the gap. CDR3 in amino acids: CASSERDQETQYF. The CDR3 DNA follows: TGTGCCAGCAGTGAGCGAGACCAAGAGACCCAGTACTTC.

The table lists this clone with a count of one. The rearrangement links TRBV28 to TRBJ1-1; D unclear. This CDR3 comprises 14 residues. The V gene's germline CDR1 is MDHEN and CDR2 SYDVKM. With 0 bases removed from V and 1 base from J, the gap between germline ends came to 6 bases. CDR3 in amino acids: CASSLWSGNTEAFF. The CDR3 nucleotides read TGTGCCAGCAGTTTATGGTCGGGGAACACTGAAGCTTTCTTT.

In this sample, this clone turned up once. The CDR3, as DNA: TGTGCCAGCAGCTTAAACCGGCGGCCGAGGCAGTACTTC. Protein product: CASSLNRRPRQYF. V gene TRBV7-9 combines with J gene TRBJ2-7, with D unclear. Germline V gene sequence: CDR1 SEHNR, CDR2 FQNEAQ (reference sequence). V was clipped by 2 bases and J by 9 bases, with 14 bases between them. The CDR3 totals 13 residues.

V is TRBV28 and J is TRBJ2-7; maybe TRBD1 (6 bases). Germline assignment: CDR1 MDHEN and CDR2 SYDVKM. CDR3 size: 15 residues. CDR3 region: CATNDRWTSYYEQYF. CDR3 coding DNA: TGTGCGACAAACGACAGGTGGACCTCCTATTACGAGCAGTACTTC.

The chain links TRBV7-8 to TRBJ2-3, with 8 bases fitting TRBD1. The CDR3 has 14 amino acids. With V trimmed by 5 bases and J by 1 base, 2 bases remained unmatched. Germline CDR1 SGHVS, CDR2 FQNEAQ. CDR3 loop: CASSPGGGTDTQYF. In DNA, the CDR3 is TGTGCCAGCAGCCCAGGGGGCGGCACAGATACGCAGTATTTT.

This clone was detected ten times or more. The chain employs TRBV4-1 and TRBJ2-5; the match to TRBD1 covers 10 bases. CDR1 MGHRA and CDR2 YSYEKL come from the germline V gene. This CDR3 has 16 residues. V gave up 1 base and J gave up 5 bases; unmatched junction bases: 7. The CDR3 protein is CASSQAGTGVGETQYF. The DNA for the CDR3 is TGCGCCAGCAGCCAAGCCGGGACAGGGGTTGGGGAGACCCAGTACTTC.

The CDR3 spells CASSHKTPGQGSSEQFF. In DNA, the CDR3 is TGCGCCAGCAGCCATAAGACTCCGGGACAGGGGTCGAGTGAGCAGTTCTTC. The chain recombines TRBV4-1 with TRBJ2-1; 10 positions agree with TRBD1. The CDR3 spans 17 residues. The germline gives CDR1 MGHRA, CDR2 YSYEKL. J was trimmed by 9 bases and V by 3 bases; bases with no gene match: 14.